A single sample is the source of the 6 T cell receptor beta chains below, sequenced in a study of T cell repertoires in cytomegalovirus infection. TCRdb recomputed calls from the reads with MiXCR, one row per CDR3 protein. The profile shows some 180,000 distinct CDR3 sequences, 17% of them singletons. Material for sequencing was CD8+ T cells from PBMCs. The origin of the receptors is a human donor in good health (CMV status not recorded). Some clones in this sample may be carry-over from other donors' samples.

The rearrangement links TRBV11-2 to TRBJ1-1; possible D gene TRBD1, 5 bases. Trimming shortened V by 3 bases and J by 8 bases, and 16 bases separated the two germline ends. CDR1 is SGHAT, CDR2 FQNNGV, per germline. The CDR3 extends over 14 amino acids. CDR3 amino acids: CASSFEVRAGEAFF. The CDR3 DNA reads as TGTGCCAGCAGCTTCGAGGTGCGGGCAGGGGAAGCTTTCTTT.

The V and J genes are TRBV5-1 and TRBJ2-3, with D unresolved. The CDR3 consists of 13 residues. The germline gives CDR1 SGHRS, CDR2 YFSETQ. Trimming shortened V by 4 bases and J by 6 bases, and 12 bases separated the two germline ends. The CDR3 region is CASSRIIGDTQYF. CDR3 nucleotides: TGCGCCAGCAGCCGAATTATCGGGGATACGCAGTATTTT.

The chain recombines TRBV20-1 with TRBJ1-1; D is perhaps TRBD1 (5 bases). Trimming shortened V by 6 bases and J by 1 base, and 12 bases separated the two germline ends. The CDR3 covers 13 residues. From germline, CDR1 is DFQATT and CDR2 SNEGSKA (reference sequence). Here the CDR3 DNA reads TGCAGTGCAGGGGTCCAGGGGAACACTGAAGCTTTCTTT. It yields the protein CSAGVQGNTEAFF.

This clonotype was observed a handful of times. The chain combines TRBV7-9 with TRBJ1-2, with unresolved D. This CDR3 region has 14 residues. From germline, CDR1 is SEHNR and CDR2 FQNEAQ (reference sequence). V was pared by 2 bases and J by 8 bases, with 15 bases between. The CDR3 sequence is CASSLNPSVEGYTF. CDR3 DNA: TGTGCCAGCAGCTTAAATCCGTCAGTTGAGGGCTACACCTTC. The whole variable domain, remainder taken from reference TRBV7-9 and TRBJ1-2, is DTGVSQNPRHKITKRGQNVTFRCDPISEHNRLYWYRQTLGQGPEFLTYFQNEAQLEKSRLLSDRFSAERPKGSFSTLEIQRTEQGDSAMYLCASSLNPSVEGYTFGSGTRLTVV.

The CDR3 reads CASSFSRDEQFF. The CDR3 bases are TGTGCCAGCAGCTTCTCAAGGGATGAGCAGTTCTTC. V and J are TRBV7-2 and TRBJ2-1; D not certain. Germline V gives CDR1 SGHTA, CDR2 FQGNSA. V was clipped by 3 bases and J by 8 bases, with 8 bases between them. This CDR3 comprises 12 residues.

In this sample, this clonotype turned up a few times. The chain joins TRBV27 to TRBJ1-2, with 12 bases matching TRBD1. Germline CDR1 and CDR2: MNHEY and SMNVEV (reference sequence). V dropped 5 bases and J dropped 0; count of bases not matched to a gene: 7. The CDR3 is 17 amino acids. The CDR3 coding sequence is TGTGCCAGCAGTCCCGGGACAGGGGGCTCTACTAACTATGGCTACACCTTC. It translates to CASSPGTGGSTNYGYTF.